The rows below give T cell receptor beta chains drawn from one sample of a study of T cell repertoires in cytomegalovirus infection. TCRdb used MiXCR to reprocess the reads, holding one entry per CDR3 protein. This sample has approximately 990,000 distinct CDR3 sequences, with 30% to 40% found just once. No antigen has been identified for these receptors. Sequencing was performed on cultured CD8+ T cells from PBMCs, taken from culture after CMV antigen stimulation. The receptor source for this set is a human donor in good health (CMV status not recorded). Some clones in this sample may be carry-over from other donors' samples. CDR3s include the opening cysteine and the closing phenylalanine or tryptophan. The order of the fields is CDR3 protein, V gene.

cdr3_aa: CASSIGKGRWNSPLHF
v_call: TRBV19

cdr3_aa: CASSQDGSGGPGEQFF
v_call: TRBV4-1

cdr3_aa: CASSYRGDLFEQYF
v_call: TRBV28

cdr3_aa: CAISDPSSGETQYF
v_call: TRBV10-3

cdr3_aa: CASTPRWQRTYNEQFF
v_call: TRBV27

cdr3_aa: CASSLSNGRPEAFF
v_call: TRBV27

cdr3_aa: CASSAFGLGRGLGMNNEQFF
v_call: TRBV7-9

cdr3_aa: CASSLEGQATGQPQHF
v_call: TRBV27

cdr3_aa: CASRQHPGGNGNTIYF
v_call: TRBV2

cdr3_aa: CASSSQGTGEKLFF
v_call: TRBV12-3/TRBV12-4

cdr3_aa: CASSYSVGDLADTQYF
v_call: TRBV6-5

cdr3_aa: CASPVRPNTEAFF
v_call: TRBV19

cdr3_aa: CASSFLPGTHQETQYF
v_call: TRBV27

cdr3_aa: CASSYYGLSTDTQYF
v_call: TRBV11-2

cdr3_aa: CASSLSGNPKNIQYF
v_call: TRBV7-2

cdr3_aa: CASSEGLQLAWPQHF
v_call: TRBV2

cdr3_aa: CASSYLGLAGSSSYNEQFF
v_call: TRBV6-2/TRBV6-3

cdr3_aa: CASRGNTGELFF
v_call: TRBV7-6

cdr3_aa: CASSLAVAGRETQYF
v_call: TRBV5-1

cdr3_aa: CASSLRAFYNEQFF
v_call: TRBV6-2/TRBV6-3

cdr3_aa: CASSPEAIFQETQYF
v_call: TRBV12-3/TRBV12-4

cdr3_aa: CASSWGQGNSREQYF
v_call: TRBV7-6

cdr3_aa: CASSLYNRAWGYEQYF
v_call: TRBV5-5

cdr3_aa: CASSFAQKNTEAFF
v_call: TRBV5-1

cdr3_aa: CASQSRDRSYQPQHF
v_call: TRBV6-1

cdr3_aa: CASSYSGGGYNEQFF
v_call: TRBV6-6

cdr3_aa: CASSSEGSGSNYGYTF
v_call: TRBV7-9

cdr3_aa: CASPSGGSNEAFF
v_call: TRBV7-6

cdr3_aa: CASRLYRGDNNQPQHF
v_call: TRBV6-5

cdr3_aa: CASSIGDRSSYEQYF
v_call: TRBV19

cdr3_aa: CASSRGNPDTGELFF
v_call: TRBV7-6

cdr3_aa: CAAGQGATSDTEAFF
v_call: TRBV25-1

cdr3_aa: CASSSEGYSSTDTQYF
v_call: TRBV12-3/TRBV12-4

cdr3_aa: CASKEGSDTQYF
v_call: TRBV10-2

cdr3_aa: CASVGYGYTF
v_call: TRBV2

cdr3_aa: CASSDSPGANVLTF
v_call: TRBV7-6

cdr3_aa: CASSPRLGTEQFF
v_call: TRBV27

cdr3_aa: CASSQRVGEDFPEQFF
v_call: TRBV4-1

cdr3_aa: CASSYSLGAKTEAFF
v_call: TRBV6-5

cdr3_aa: CASSPGLAGGTGELFF
v_call: TRBV5-1

cdr3_aa: CASNPRQGSPDTQYF
v_call: TRBV7-9

cdr3_aa: CATQGTTNEKLFF
v_call: TRBV6-1

cdr3_aa: CASSQDLGIHNEQFF
v_call: TRBV3-1

cdr3_aa: CASRAGTESNQPQHF
v_call: TRBV2

cdr3_aa: CASSEEWAGAFDTQYF
v_call: TRBV6-1

cdr3_aa: CSALDLDSNQPQHF
v_call: TRBV20-1

cdr3_aa: CASSLGLAGGPFTGELFF
v_call: TRBV5-1

cdr3_aa: CSVESRVNGYTF
v_call: TRBV29-1

cdr3_aa: CASAPEALSYEQYF
v_call: TRBV7-2

cdr3_aa: CASSEMAGGGQPLHF
v_call: TRBV6-1

cdr3_aa: CASAGIPGQGWNTGELFF
v_call: TRBV10-1

cdr3_aa: CASSIVEGRDTGELFF
v_call: TRBV19

cdr3_aa: CASSATGSGELFF
v_call: TRBV6-1

cdr3_aa: CASTSTGSTEAFF
v_call: TRBV12-3/TRBV12-4

cdr3_aa: CASTREGTGELFF
v_call: TRBV19

cdr3_aa: CASKNEGVYNEQFF
v_call: TRBV6-6

cdr3_aa: CASSYAWDSARNEQYF
v_call: TRBV6-1

cdr3_aa: CASSYATDRETQYF
v_call: TRBV6-2/TRBV6-3

cdr3_aa: CASSRGRTEAFF
v_call: TRBV6-2/TRBV6-3